Listed below are T cell receptor beta chains from one sample, sequenced in a study of spatial heterogeneity in lung cancer. TCRdb used MiXCR to reprocess the 5' RACE reads, holding one entry per CDR3 protein. The data show around 120,000 distinct CDR3 sequences, about 12% seen once. The sample in question was PBMCs, obtained at follow-up. Receptors originate from a male donor with early-stage non-small cell lung cancer. Each CDR3 is given with its conserved first and last residue.

j_gene | v_gene | CDR3aa
TRBJ2-1 | TRBV10-1 | CASSESGTAYNEQFF
TRBJ1-1 | TRBV29-1 | CSATDWMNTEAFF
TRBJ2-3 | TRBV20-1 | CSAGTGAWF
TRBJ1-2 | TRBV24-1 | CATSDDRTGGVYGYTF
TRBJ2-3 | TRBV18 | CASSLGTSRTDTQYF
TRBJ2-5 | TRBV4-1 | CASSQESLEIETQYF
TRBJ2-2 | TRBV12-3/TRBV12-4 | CASRYRQGNTGELFF
TRBJ1-4 | TRBV27 | CASKTSGKLFF
TRBJ2-7 | TRBV7-3 | CASSEYLKPYEQYF
TRBJ2-1 | TRBV27 | CASTSALLVGYEQFF
TRBJ2-1 | TRBV11-3 | CASSLKPQGEQFF
TRBJ1-2 | TRBV7-3 | CASSLEGQVGYGYTF
TRBJ2-3 | TRBV24-1 | CATSEGSTDTQYF
TRBJ2-7 | TRBV20-1 | CSAESGGGYEQYF
TRBJ1-2 | TRBV30 | CAWSSTARNYGYTF
TRBJ2-5 | TRBV5-4 | CASSLSGGAGETEYF
TRBJ1-6 | TRBV5-6 | CASTTLDANSLHF
TRBJ2-7 | TRBV20-1 | CSANTGQGQSYEQYF
TRBJ1-1 | TRBV7-8 | CASSLSQGTEAFF
TRBJ2-5 | TRBV9 | CASSVAAGEQETQYF
TRBJ1-6 | TRBV6-1 | CASSVRQGDSPLHF
TRBJ1-1 | TRBV6-2/TRBV6-3 | CASSYGFSPTEAFF
TRBJ2-4 | TRBV5-1 | CASSLQAGGVNIQYF
TRBJ2-3 | TRBV5-5 | CASSFQGPDTQYF
TRBJ2-2 | TRBV6-1 | CASRLGFSTGELFF
TRBJ1-4 | TRBV4-3 | CASSQGWENEKLFF
TRBJ1-1 | TRBV20-1 | CSARVGTANTEAFF
TRBJ2-3 | TRBV29-1 | CSVEGQGSRIAQYF